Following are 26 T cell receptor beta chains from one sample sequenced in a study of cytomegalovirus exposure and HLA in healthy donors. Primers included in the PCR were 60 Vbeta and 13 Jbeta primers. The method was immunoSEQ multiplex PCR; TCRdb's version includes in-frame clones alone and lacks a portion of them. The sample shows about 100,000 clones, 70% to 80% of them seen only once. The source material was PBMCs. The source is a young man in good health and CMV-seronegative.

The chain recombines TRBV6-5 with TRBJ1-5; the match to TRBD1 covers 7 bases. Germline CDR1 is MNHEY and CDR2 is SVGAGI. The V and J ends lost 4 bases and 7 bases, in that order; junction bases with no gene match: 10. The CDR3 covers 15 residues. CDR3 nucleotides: TGTGCCAGCAGTTCGTCCAGGGGGAGAGGGCAGCCCCAGCATTTT. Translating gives CASSSSRGRGQPQHF.

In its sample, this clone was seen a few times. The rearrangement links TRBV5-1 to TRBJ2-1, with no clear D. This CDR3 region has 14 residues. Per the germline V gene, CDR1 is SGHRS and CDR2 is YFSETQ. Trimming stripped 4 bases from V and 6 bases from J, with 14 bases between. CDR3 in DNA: TGCGCCAGCAGCCAGAGCTCTAGAGGCAATGAGCAGTTCTTC. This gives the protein CASSQSSRGNEQFF.

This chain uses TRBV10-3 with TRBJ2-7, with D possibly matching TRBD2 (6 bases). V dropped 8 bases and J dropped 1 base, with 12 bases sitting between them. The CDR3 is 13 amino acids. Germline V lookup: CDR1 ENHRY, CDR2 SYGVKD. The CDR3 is CAIGGLDSYEQYF. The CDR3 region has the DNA TGTGCCATCGGGGGACTGGATTCCTACGAGCAGTACTTC.

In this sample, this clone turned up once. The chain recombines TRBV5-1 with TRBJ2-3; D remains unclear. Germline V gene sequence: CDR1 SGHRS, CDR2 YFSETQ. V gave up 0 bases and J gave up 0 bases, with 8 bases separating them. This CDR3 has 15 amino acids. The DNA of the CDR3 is TGCGCCAGCAGCTTGGGAGAAACTAGCACAGATACGCAGTATTTT. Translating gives CASSLGETSTDTQYF.

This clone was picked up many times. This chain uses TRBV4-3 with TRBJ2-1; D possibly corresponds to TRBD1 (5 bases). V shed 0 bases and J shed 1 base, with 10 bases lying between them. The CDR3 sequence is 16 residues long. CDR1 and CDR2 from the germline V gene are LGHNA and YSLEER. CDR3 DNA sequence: TGCGCCAGCAGCCAAGAGGCGCCAGGGTCCTACAATGAGCAGTTCTTC. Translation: CASSQEAPGSYNEQFF.

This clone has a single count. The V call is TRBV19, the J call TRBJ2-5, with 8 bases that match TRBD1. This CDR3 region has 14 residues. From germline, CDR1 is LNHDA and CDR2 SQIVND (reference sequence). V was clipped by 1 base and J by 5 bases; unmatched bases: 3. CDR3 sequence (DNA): TGTGCCAGTAGTATAGGGACAGGGATGGAGACCCAGTACTTC. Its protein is CASSIGTGMETQYF.

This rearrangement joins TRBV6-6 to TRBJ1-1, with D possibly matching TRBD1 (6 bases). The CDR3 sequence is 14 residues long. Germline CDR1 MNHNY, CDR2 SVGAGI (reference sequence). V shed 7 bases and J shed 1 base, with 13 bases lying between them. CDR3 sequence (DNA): TGTGCCAGCATCCTAGGACAGAAGAACACTGAAGCTTTCTTT. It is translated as CASILGQKNTEAFF.

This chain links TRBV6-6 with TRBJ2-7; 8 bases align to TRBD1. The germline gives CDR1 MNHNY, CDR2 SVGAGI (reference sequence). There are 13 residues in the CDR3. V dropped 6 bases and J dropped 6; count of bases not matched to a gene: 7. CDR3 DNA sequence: TGTGCCAGCAGCTCGAGACAGGGGCTCGAGCAGTACTTC. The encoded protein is CASSSRQGLEQYF.

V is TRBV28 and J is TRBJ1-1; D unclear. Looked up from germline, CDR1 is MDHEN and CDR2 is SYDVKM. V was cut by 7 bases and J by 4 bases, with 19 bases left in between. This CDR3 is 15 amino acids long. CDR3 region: CASTLFPGEGTEAFF. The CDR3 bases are TGTGCCAGCACCCTTTTCCCCGGGGAAGGCACTGAAGCTTTCTTT. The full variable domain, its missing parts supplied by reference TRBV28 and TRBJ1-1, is DVKVTQSSRYLVKRTGEKVFLECVQDMDHENMFWYRQDPGLGLRLIYFSYDVKMKEKGDIPEGYSVSREKKERFSLILESASTNQTSMYLCASTLFPGEGTEAFFGQGTRLTVV.

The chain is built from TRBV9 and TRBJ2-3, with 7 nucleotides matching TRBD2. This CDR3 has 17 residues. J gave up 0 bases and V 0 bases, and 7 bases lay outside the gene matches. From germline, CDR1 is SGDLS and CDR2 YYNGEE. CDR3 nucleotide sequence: TGTGCCAGCAGCGTAGCTGGGACTATCCTTAGCACAGATACGCAGTATTTT. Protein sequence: CASSVAGTILSTDTQYF.

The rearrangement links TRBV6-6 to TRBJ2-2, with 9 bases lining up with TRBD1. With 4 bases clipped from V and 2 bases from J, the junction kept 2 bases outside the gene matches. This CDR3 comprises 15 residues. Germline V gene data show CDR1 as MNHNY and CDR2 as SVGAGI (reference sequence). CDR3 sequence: CASSSDRGNTGELFF. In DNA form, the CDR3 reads TGTGCCAGCAGTTCGGACAGGGGAAACACCGGGGAGCTGTTTTTT.

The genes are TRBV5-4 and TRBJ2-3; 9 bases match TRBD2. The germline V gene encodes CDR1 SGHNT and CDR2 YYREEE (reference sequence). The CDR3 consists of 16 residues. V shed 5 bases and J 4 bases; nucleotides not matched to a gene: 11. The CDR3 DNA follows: TGTGCCAGCAGTGGCGGGGGGGGCCGGGGGGCAGATACGCAGTATTTT. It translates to CASSGGGGRGADTQYF. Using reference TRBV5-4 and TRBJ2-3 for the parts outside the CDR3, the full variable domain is ETGVTQSPTHLIKTRGQQVTLRCSSQSGHNTVSWYQQALGQGPQFIFQYYREEENGRGNFPPRFSGLQFPNYSSELNVNALELDDSALYLCASSGGGGRGADTQYFGPGTRLTVL.

The CDR3, as DNA: TGTGCCAGCAGCCCTTCATTGGAGGGGACCCTCGGGGAGCTGTTTTTT. Amino acids: CASSPSLEGTLGELFF. This chain joins TRBV9 and TRBJ2-2; tentative D call: TRBD2 (6 bases). Trimming cost V 4 bases and J 7 bases, with 20 bases left between them. The germline V gene encodes CDR1 SGDLS and CDR2 YYNGEE. This CDR3 is built from 16 residues. Filled out from reference TRBV9 and TRBJ2-2, the complete variable domain reads DSGVTQTPKHLITATGQRVTLRCSPRSGDLSVYWYQQSLDQGLQFLIQYYNGEERAKGNILERFSAQQFPDLHSELNLSSLELGDSALYFCASSPSLEGTLGELFFGEGSRLTVL.

CDR3 residues: CASNANGGEVDTQYF. CDR3 nucleotides: TGTGCCAGCAACGCCAATGGGGGGGAGGTAGATACGCAGTATTTT. The rearrangement uses TRBV7-2 and TRBJ2-3; 7 positions match TRBD2. This CDR3 contains 15 residues. The ends lost 7 bases at V and 5 bases at J; junction bases unmatched: 12. Per the germline V gene, CDR1 is SGHTA and CDR2 is FQGNSA.

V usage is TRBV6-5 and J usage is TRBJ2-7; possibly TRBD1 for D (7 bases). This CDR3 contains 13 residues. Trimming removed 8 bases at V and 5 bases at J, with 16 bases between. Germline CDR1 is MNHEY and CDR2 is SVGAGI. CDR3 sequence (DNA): TGTGCCAGCCGGGCAGGGGGGACGAACGAGCAGTACTTC. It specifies CASRAGGTNEQYF.

The CDR3 protein is CASRGEDPLGKGYGYTF. CDR3 in DNA: TGCGCCAGCAGGGGAGAAGACCCTTTGGGAAAGGGCTATGGCTACACCTTC. This chain links TRBV10-2 with TRBJ1-2; D gene ambiguous. V was pared by 6 bases and J by 4 bases, with 24 bases between. The germline V gene encodes CDR1 WSHSY and CDR2 SAAADI. CDR3 length equals 17 residues.

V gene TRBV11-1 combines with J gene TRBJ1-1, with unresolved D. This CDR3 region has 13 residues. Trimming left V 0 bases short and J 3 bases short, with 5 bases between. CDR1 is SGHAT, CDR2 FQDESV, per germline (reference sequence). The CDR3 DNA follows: TGTGCCAGCAGCTTAGCTTCTCACACTGAAGCTTTCTTT. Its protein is CASSLASHTEAFF.

The CDR3 DNA reads TGTGCCAGCAGCCAGGGGACAGGCATTTTAAACACCATATATTTT. Encoded protein: CASSQGTGILNTIYF. This rearrangement joins TRBV5-8 to TRBJ1-3; TRBD1 agrees at 8 bases. Germline trimming cut 4 bases from V and 6 bases from J; bases unmatched to any gene: 9. The CDR3 is made up of 15 amino acids. Germline CDR1 is SGHTS and CDR2 is YDEGEE.

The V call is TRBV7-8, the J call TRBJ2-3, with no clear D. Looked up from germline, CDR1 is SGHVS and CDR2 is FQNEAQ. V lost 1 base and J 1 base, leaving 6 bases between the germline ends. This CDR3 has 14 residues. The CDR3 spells CASSLDPGTDTQYF. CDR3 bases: TGTGCCAGCAGCTTAGATCCGGGCACAGATACGCAGTATTTT.

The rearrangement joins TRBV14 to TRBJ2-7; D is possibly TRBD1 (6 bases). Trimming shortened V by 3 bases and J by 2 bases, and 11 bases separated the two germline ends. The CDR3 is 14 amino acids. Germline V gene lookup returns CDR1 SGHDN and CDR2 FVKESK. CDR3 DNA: TGTGCCAGCAGCCATCCTAACAGGGCCTACGAGCAGTACTTC. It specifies CASSHPNRAYEQYF.

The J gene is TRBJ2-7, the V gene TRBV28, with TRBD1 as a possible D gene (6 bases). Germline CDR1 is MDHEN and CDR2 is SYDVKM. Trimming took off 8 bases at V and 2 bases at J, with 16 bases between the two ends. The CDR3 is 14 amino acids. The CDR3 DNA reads TGTGCCAGCTTCCCCGAAGGGGGAACCTACGAGCAGTACTTC. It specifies CASFPEGGTYEQYF.

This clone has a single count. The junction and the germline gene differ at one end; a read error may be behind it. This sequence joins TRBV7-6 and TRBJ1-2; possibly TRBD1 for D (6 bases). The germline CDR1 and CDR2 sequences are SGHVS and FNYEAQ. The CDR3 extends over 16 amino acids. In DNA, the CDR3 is TGTGCCAGCAGCTTAGGAGGGGGGGGGCAGAGCTATGGCTACCCCTTC. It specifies CASSLGGGGQSYGYPF.

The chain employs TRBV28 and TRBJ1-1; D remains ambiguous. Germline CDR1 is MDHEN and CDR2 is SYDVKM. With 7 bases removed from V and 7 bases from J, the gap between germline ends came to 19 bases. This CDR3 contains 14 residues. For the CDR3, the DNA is TGTGCCAGCACTCCGAAGTTTCGCGCCCTTGAAGCTTTCTTT. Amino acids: CASTPKFRALEAFF.

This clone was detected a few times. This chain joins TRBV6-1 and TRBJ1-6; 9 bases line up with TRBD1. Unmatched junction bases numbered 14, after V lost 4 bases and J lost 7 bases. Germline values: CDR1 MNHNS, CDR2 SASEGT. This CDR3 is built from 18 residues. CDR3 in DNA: TGTGCCAGCAGTGGCGGGGGGACAGGGAGTGGGTTGAATTCACCCCTCCACTTT. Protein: CASSGGGTGSGLNSPLHF.

DNA for the CDR3: TGTGCCAGCAGCCCGGGGACAGGGTGGGGGGGCACTGAAGCTTTCTTT. Protein sequence: CASSPGTGWGGTEAFF. The V and J genes are TRBV5-4 and TRBJ1-1; TRBD1 matches at 9 bases. CDR3 length equals 16 residues. V dropped 4 bases and J dropped 4; count of bases not matched to a gene: 11. Germline V gene lookup returns CDR1 SGHNT and CDR2 YYREEE (reference sequence).

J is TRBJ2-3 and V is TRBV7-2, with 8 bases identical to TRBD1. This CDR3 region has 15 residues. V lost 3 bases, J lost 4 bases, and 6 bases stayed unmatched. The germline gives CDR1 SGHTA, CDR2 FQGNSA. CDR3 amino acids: CASSFPWTGSDTQYF. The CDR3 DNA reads TGTGCCAGCAGCTTCCCCTGGACAGGGTCAGATACGCAGTATTTT.